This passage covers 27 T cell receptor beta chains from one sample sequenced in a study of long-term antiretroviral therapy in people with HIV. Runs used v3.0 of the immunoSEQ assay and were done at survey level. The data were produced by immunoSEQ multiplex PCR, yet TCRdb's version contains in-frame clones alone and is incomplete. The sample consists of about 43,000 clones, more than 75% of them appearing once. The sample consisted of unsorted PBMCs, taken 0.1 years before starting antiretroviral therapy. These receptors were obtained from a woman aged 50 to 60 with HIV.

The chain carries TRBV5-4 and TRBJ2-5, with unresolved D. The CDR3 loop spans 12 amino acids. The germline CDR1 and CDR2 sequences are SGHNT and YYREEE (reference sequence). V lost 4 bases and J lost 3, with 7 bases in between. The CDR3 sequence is CASSPQKETQYF. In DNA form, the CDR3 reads TGTGCCAGCAGCCCCCAAAAAGAGACCCAGTACTTC.

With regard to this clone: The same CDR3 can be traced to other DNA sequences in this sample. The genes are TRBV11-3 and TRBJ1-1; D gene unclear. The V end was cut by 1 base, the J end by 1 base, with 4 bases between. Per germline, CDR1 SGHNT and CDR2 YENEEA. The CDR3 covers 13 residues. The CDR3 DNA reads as TGTGCCAGCAGCTTAGGAGGGAACACTGAAGCTTTCTTT. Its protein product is CASSLGGNTEAFF. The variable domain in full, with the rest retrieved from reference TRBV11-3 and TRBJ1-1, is EAGVVQSPRYKIIEKKQPVAFWCNPISGHNTLYWYLQNLGQGPELLIRYENEEAVDDSQLPKDRFSAERLKGVDSTLKIQPAELGDSAVYLCASSLGGNTEAFFGQGTRLTVV.

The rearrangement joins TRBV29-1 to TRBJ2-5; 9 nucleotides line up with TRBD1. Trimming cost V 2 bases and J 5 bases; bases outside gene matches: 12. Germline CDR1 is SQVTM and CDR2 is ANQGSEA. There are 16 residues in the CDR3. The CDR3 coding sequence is TGCAGCGTTGAAACCCACAGGGGGCCTGTAGGGGAGACCCAGTACTTC. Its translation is CSVETHRGPVGETQYF. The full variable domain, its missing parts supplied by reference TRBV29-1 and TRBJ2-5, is SAVISQKPSRDICQRGTSLTIQCQVDSQVTMMFWYRQQPGQSLTLIATANQGSEATYESGFVIDKFPISRPNLTFSTLTVSNMSPEDSSIYLCSVETHRGPVGETQYFGPGTRLLVL.

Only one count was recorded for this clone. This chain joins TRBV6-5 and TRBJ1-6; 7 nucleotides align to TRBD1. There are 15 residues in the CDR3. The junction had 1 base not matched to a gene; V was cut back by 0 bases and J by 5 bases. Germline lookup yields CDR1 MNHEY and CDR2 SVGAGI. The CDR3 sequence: CASSYSGQDNSPLHF. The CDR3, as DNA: TGTGCCAGCAGTTACTCTGGACAGGATAATTCACCCCTCCACTTT.

The CDR3 region is CASSLRAYYEQYF. CDR3 DNA sequence: TGTGCCAGCAGTTTGAGGGCCTACTACGAGCAGTACTTC. V is TRBV27 and J is TRBJ2-7, with D maybe TRBD2 (5 bases). CDR3 length: 13 amino acids. The V gene's germline CDR1 is MNHEY and CDR2 SMNVEV (reference sequence). V shed 3 bases and J shed 3 bases, with 9 bases lying between them.

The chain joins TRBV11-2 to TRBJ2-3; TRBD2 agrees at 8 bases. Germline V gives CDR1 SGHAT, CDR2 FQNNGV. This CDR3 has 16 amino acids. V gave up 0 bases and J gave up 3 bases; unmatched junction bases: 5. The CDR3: CASSLDFSGATDTQYF. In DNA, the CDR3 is TGTGCCAGCAGCTTAGATTTTAGCGGGGCGACAGATACGCAGTATTTT.

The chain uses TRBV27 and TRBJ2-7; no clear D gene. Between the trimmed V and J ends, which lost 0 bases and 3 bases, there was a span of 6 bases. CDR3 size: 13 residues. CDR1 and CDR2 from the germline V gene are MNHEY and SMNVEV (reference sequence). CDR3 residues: CASSLSRIYEQYF. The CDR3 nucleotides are TGTGCCAGCAGTTTATCTCGGATCTACGAGCAGTACTTC.

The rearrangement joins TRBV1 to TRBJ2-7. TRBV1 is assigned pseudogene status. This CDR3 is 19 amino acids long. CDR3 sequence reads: CTSNARLGRPVVRPGEQYF. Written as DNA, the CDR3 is TGCACCAGCAACGCCCGTCTGGGGCGCCCGGTGGTTCGGCCGGGAGAGCAGTACTTC.

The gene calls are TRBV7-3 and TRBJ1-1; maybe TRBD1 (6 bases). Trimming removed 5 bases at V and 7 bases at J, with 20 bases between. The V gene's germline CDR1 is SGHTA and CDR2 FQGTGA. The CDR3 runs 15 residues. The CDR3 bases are TGTGCCAGCAGCCCTCCGGGGGGGCGCGAAAGTGAAGCTTTCTTT. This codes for CASSPPGGRESEAFF. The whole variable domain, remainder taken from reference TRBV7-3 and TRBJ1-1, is GAGVSQTPSNKVTEKGKYVELRCDPISGHTALYWYRQSLGQGPEFLIYFQGTGAADDSGLPNDRFFAVRPEGSVSTLKIQRTERGDSAVYLCASSPPGGRESEAFFGQGTRLTVV.

The CDR3, as DNA: TGTGCCAGTAGTATAGTGGCACAGGGCCAGCCCCAGCATTTT. It translates to CASSIVAQGQPQHF. The chain has TRBV19 and TRBJ1-5, with D maybe TRBD1 (6 bases). V shed 1 base and J shed 7 bases, with 11 bases lying between them. The CDR3 contains 14 residues. CDR1 and CDR2 from the germline V gene are LNHDA and SQIVND (reference sequence).

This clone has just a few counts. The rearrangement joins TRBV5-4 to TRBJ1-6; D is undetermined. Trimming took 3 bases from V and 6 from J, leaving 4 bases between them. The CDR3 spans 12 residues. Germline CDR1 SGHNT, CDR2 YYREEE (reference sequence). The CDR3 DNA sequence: TGTGCCAGCAGCTCACCTAATTCACCCCTCCACTTT. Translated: CASSSPNSPLHF. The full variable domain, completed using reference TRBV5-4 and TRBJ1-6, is ETGVTQSPTHLIKTRGQQVTLRCSSQSGHNTVSWYQQALGQGPQFIFQYYREEENGRGNFPPRFSGLQFPNYSSELNVNALELDDSALYLCASSSPNSPLHFGNGTRLTVT.

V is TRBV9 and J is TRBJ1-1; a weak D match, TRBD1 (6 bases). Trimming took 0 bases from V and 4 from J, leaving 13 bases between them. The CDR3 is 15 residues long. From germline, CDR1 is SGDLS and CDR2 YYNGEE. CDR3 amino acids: CASSVAGALGTEAFF. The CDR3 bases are TGTGCCAGCAGCGTAGCAGGGGCTTTGGGCACTGAAGCTTTCTTT. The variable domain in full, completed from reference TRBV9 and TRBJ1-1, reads DSGVTQTPKHLITATGQRVTLRCSPRSGDLSVYWYQQSLDQGLQFLIQYYNGEERAKGNILERFSAQQFPDLHSELNLSSLELGDSALYFCASSVAGALGTEAFFGQGTRLTVV.

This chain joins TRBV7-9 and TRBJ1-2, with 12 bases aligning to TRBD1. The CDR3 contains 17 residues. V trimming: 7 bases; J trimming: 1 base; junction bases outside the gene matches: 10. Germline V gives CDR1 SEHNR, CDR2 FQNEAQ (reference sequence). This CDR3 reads CASTQMGQGAFNYGYTF. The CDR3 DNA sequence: TGTGCCAGCACCCAGATGGGACAGGGGGCTTTTAACTATGGCTACACCTTC. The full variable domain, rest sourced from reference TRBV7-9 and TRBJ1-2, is DTGVSQNPRHKITKRGQNVTFRCDPISEHNRLYWYRQTLGQGPEFLTYFQNEAQLEKSRLLSDRFSAERPKGSFSTLEIQRTEQGDSAMYLCASTQMGQGAFNYGYTFGSGTRLTVV.

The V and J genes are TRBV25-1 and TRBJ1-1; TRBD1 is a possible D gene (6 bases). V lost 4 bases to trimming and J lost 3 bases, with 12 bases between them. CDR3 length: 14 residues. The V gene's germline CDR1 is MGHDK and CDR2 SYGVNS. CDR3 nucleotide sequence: TGTGCCAGCAGTGGAGGGGGGCTGGACACTGAAGCTTTCTTT. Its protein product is CASSGGGLDTEAFF. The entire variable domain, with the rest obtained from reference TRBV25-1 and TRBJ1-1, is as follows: EADIYQTPRYLVIGTGKKITLECSQTMGHDKMYWYQQDPGMELHLIHYSYGVNSTEKGDLSSESTVSRIRTEHFPLTLESARPSHTSQYLCASSGGGLDTEAFFGQGTRLTVV.

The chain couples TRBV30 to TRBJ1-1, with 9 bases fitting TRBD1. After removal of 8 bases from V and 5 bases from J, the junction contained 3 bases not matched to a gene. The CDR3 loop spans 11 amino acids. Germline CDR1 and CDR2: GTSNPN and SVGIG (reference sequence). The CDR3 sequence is CALDRGTEAFF. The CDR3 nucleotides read TGTGCCCTAGACAGGGGGACTGAAGCTTTCTTT.

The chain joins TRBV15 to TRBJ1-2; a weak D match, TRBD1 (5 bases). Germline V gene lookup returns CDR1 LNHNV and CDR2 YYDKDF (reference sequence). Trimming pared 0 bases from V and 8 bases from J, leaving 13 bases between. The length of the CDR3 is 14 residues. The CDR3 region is CATSRDRPGPGYTF. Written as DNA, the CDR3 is TGTGCCACCAGCAGAGATCGGCCAGGGCCGGGCTACACCTTC.

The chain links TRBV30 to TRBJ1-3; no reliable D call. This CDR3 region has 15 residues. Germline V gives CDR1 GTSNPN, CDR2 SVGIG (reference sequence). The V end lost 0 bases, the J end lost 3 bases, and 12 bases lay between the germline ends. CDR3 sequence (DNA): TGTGCCTGGAGTGTAGGCAGGAATTATGGAAACACCATATATTTT. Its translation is CAWSVGRNYGNTIYF.

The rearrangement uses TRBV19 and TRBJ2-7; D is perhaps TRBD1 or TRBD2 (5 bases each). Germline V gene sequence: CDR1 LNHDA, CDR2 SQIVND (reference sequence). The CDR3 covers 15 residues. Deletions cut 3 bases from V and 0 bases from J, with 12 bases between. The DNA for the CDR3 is TGTGCCAGTAGTATGGCCGGGACCGACTCCTACGAGCAGTACTTC. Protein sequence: CASSMAGTDSYEQYF.

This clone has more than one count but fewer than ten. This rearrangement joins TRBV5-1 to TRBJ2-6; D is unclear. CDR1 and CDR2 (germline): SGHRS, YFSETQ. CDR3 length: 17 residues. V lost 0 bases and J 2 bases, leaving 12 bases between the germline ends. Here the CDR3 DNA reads TGCGCCAGCAGCTTGGGGCCCTCCACGACTGGGGCCAACGTCCTGACTTTC. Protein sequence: CASSLGPSTTGANVLTF.

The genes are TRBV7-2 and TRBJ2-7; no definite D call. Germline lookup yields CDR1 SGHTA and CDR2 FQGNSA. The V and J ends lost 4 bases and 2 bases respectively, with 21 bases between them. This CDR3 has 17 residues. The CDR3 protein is CASSSPRTQADPYEQYF. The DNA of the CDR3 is TGTGCCAGCAGCTCCCCCCGGACGCAGGCCGATCCCTACGAGCAGTACTTC. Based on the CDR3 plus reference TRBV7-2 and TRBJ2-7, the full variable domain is GAGVSQSPSNKVTEKGKDVELRCDPISGHTALYWYRQSLGQGLEFLIYFQGNSAPDKSGLPSDRFSAERTGGSVSTLTIQRTQQEDSAVYLCASSSPRTQADPYEQYFGPGTRLTVT.

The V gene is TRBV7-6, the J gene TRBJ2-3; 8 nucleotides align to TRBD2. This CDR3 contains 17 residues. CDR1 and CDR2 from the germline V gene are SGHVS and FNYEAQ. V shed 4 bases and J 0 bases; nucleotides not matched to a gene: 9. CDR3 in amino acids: CASSSWGLAGSTDTQYF. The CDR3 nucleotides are TGTGCCAGCAGCTCTTGGGGGTTAGCGGGGAGCACAGATACGCAGTATTTT. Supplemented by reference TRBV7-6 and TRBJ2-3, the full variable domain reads GAGVSQSPRYKVTKRGQDVALRCDPISGHVSLYWYRQALGQGPEFLTYFNYEAQQDKSGLPNDRFSAERPEGSISTLTIQRTEQRDSAMYRCASSSWGLAGSTDTQYFGPGTRLTVL.

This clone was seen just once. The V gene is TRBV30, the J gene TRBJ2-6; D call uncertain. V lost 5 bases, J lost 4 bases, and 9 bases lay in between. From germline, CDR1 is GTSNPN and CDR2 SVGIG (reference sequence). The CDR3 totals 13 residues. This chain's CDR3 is CAWAGYGANVLTF. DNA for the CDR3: TGTGCCTGGGCCGGGTACGGGGCCAACGTCCTGACTTTC.

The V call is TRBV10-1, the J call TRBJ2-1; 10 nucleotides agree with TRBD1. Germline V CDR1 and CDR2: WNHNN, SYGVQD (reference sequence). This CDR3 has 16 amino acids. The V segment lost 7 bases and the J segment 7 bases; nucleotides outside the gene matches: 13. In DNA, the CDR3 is TGCGCCAGCATCGATAGGAGTCGGACAGGGGGAAATGAGCAGTTCTTC. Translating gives CASIDRSRTGGNEQFF.

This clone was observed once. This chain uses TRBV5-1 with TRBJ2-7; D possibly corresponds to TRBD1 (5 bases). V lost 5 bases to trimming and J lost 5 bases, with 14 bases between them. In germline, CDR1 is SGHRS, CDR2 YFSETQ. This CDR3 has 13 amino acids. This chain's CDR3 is CASRTEISHEQYF. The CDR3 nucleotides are TGCGCCAGCAGGACAGAGATATCCCACGAGCAGTACTTC.

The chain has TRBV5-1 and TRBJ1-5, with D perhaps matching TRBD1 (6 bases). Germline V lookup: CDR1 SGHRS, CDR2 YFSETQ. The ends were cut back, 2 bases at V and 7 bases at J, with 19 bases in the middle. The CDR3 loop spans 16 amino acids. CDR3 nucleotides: TGCGCCAGCAGCTTTCGGCCAGGGGCCGCGGGGCAGCCCCAGCATTTT. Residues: CASSFRPGAAGQPQHF. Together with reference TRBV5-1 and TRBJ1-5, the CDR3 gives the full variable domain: KAGVTQTPRYLIKTRGQQVTLSCSPISGHRSVSWYQQTPGQGLQFLFEYFSETQRNKGNFPGRFSGRQFSNSRSEMNVSTLELGDSALYLCASSFRPGAAGQPQHFGDGTRLSIL.

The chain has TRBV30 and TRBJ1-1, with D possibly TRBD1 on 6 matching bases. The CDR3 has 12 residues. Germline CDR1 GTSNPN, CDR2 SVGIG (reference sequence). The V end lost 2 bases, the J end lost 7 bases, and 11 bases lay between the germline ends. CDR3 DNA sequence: TGTGCCTGGAGTCCAGGGGACAATGAAGCTTTCTTT. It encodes CAWSPGDNEAFF. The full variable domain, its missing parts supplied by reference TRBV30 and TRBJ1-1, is SQTIHQWPATLVQPVGSPLSLECTVEGTSNPNLYWYRQAAGRGLQLLFYSVGIGQISSEVPQNLSASRPQDRQFILSSKKLLLSDSGFYLCAWSPGDNEAFFGQGTRLTVV.

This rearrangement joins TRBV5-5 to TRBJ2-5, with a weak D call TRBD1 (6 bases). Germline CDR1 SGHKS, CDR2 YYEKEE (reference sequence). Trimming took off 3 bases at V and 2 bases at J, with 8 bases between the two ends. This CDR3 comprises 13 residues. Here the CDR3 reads CASSSRGQETQYF. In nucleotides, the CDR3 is TGTGCCAGCAGCTCCAGGGGTCAAGAGACCCAGTACTTC. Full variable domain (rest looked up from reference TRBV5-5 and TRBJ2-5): DAGVTQSPTHLIKTRGQQVTLRCSPISGHKSVSWYQQVLGQGPQFIFQYYEKEERGRGNFPDRFSARQFPNYSSELNVNALLLGDSALYLCASSSRGQETQYFGPGTRLLVL.